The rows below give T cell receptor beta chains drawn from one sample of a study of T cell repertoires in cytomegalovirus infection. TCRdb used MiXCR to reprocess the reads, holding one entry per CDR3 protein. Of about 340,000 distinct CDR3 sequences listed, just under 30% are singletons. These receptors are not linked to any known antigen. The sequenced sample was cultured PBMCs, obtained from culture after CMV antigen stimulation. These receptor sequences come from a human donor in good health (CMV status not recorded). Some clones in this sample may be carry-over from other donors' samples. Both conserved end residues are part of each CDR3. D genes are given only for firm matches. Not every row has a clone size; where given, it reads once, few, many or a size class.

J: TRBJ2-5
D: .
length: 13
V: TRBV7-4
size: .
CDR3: CASSPKGGETQYF
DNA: TGTGCCAGCAGCCCCAAGGGGGGAGAGACCCAGTACTTC

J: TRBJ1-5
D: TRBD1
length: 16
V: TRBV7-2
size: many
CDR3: CASSSGGTGFNQPQHF
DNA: TGTGCCAGCAGCTCAGGCGGGACAGGGTTCAATCAGCCCCAGCATTTT

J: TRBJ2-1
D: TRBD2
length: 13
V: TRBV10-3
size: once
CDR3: CAIRGLANVEQFF
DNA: TGTGCCATCCGCGGACTAGCTAATGTTGAGCAGTTCTTC

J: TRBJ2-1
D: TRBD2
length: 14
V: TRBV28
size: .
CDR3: CASRGTSGSNEQFF
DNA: TGTGCCAGCAGGGGGACTAGCGGGAGCAATGAGCAGTTCTTC

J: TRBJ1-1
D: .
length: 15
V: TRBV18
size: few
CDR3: CASSLARGSDTEAFF
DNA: TGTGCCAGCTCACTTGCCCGGGGCAGCGACACTGAAGCTTTCTTT

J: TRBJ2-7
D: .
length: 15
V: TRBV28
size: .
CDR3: CASSSPAFAEYEQYF
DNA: TGTGCCAGCAGTTCTCCCGCGTTCGCGGAATACGAGCAGTACTTC

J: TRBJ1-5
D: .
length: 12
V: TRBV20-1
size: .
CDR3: CSASRGNQPQHF
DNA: TGCAGTGCTTCCCGGGGGAATCAGCCCCAGCATTTT

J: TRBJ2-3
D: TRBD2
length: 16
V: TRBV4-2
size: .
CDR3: CASNTGTSGNTDTQYF
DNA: TGTGCCAGCAACACCGGGACTAGCGGGAACACAGATACGCAGTATTTT

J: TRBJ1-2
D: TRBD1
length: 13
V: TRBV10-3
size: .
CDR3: CAISSTGNYGYTF
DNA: TGTGCCATCAGCTCGACAGGGAACTATGGCTACACCTTC

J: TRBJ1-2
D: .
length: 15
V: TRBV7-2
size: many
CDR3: CASSETGQINYGYTF
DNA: TGTGCCAGCAGCGAGACCGGACAGATAAACTATGGCTACACCTTC

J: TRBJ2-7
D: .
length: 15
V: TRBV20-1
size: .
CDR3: CSARDSSRLSYEQYF
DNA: TGCAGTGCTAGGGACTCCTCAAGACTCTCCTACGAGCAGTACTTC

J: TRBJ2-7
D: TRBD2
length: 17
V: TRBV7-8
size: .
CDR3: CASSLAGGAGGRNEQYF
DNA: TGTGCCAGCAGCTTAGCGGGGGGGGCGGGAGGGAGGAACGAGCAGTACTTC

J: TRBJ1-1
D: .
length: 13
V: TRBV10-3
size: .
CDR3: CAITGEMNTEAFF
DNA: TGTGCCATCACAGGGGAGATGAACACTGAAGCTTTCTTT

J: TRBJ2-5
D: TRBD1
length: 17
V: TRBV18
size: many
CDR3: CASSQRQGRVGQETQYF
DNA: TGTGCCAGCTCACAACGACAGGGGCGAGTGGGCCAAGAGACCCAGTACTTC

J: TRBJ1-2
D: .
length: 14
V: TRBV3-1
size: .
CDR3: CASGLRGANYGYTF
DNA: TGTGCCAGCGGTCTGAGGGGAGCTAACTATGGCTACACCTTC

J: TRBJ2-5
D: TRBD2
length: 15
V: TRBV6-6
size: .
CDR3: CASSFPSGTVLTQYF
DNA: TGTGCCAGCAGTTTCCCCAGCGGGACGGTTTTGACCCAGTACTTC

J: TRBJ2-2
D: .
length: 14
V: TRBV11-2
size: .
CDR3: CASSLTRYTGELFF
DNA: TGTGCCAGCAGCTTAACCCGTTATACCGGGGAGCTGTTTTTT

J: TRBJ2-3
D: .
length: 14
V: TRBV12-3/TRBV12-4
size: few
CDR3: CASTQGTNTDTQYF
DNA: TGTGCCAGCACCCAGGGGACTAACACAGATACGCAGTATTTT

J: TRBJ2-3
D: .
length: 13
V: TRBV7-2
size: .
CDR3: CASSLGLSGPRYF
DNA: TGTGCCAGCAGCTTAGGTTTGAGCGGCCCTCGGTATTTT

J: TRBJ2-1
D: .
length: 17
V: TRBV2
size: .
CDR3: CASLFTAGGPTYNEQFF
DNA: TGTGCCAGCCTTTTTACGGCAGGGGGGCCCACCTACAATGAGCAGTTCTTC

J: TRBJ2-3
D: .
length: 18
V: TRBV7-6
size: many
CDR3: CASSPFTPTGGGGDTQYF
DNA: TGTGCCAGCAGCCCCTTTACCCCCACCGGGGGTGGCGGAGATACGCAGTATTTT

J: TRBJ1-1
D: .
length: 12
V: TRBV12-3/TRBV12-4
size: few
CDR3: CASTEWGTEAFF
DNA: TGTGCCAGCACCGAATGGGGCACTGAAGCTTTCTTT

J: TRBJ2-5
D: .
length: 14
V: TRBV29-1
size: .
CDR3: CSVDGSKSGETQYF
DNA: TGCAGCGTTGACGGGAGCAAGTCAGGGGAGACCCAGTACTTC

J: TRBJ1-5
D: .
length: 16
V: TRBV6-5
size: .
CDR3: CASSYNDPRGNQPQHF
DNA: TGTGCCAGCAGTTACAACGACCCGCGTGGCAATCAGCCCCAGCATTTT

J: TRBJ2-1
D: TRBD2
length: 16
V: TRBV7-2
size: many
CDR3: CASTPTSGRWGDEQFF
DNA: TGTGCCAGCACCCCGACTAGCGGGAGGTGGGGCGATGAGCAGTTCTTC

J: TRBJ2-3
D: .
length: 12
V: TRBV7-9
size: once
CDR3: CACKRGVDTQYF
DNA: TGTGCCTGTAAAAGGGGGGTAGATACGCAGTATTTT

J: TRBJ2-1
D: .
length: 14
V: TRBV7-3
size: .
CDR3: CASSPSWLSNEQFF
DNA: TGTGCCAGCAGCCCCTCCTGGCTTTCCAATGAGCAGTTCTTC

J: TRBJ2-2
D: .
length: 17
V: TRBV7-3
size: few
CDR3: CASSPGPTRLNTGELFF
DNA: TGTGCCAGCAGTCCCGGCCCAACGAGATTAAACACCGGGGAGCTGTTTTTT

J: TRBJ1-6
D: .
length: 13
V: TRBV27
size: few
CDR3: CASSRDINSPLHF
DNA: TGTGCCAGCAGTCGGGACATCAATTCACCCCTCCACTTT

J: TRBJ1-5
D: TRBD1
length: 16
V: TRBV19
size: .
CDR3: CASNPQGSRRNQPQHF
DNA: TGTGCCAGTAACCCACAGGGGTCTCGGCGCAATCAGCCCCAGCATTTT

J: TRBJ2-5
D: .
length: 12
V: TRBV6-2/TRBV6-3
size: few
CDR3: CASSYSQETQYF
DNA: TGTGCCAGCAGTTACTCGCAAGAGACCCAGTACTTC

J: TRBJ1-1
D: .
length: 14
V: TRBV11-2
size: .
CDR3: CASSLRGPRTEAFF
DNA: TGTGCCAGCAGCTTACGGGGGCCAAGGACTGAAGCTTTCTTT

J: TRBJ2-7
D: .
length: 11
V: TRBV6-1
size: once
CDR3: CATLMPYEQYF
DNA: TGTGCCACCCTTATGCCCTACGAGCAGTACTTC

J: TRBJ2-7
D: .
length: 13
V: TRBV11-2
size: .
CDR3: CASSLFQNYEQYF
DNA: TGTGCCAGCAGCTTGTTCCAGAATTACGAGCAGTACTTC

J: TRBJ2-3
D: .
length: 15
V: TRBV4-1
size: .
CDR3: CASSLTSRSTDTQYF
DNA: TGCGCCAGCAGCCTCACATCCAGAAGCACAGATACGCAGTATTTT

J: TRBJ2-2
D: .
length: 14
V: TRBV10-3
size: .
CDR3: CAISDEGGTGELFF
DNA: TGTGCCATCAGTGACGAGGGAGGCACCGGGGAGCTGTTTTTT

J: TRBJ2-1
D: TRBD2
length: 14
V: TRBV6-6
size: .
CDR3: CAISGAPSYNEQFF
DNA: TGTGCCATTAGCGGGGCGCCCTCCTACAATGAGCAGTTCTTC

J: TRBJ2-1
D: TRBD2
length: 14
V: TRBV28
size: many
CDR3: CASRQLAGGNEQFF
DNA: TGTGCCAGCAGGCAACTAGCGGGAGGCAATGAGCAGTTCTTC

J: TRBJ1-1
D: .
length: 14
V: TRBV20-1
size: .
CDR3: CSAGQGSGGTEAFF
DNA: TGCAGTGCTGGGCAGGGCAGCGGGGGCACTGAAGCTTTCTTT

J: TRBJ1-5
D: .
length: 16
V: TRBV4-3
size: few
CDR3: CASSQVPGGFDQPQHF
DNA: TGCGCCAGCAGCCAAGTCCCGGGGGGGTTCGATCAGCCCCAGCATTTT